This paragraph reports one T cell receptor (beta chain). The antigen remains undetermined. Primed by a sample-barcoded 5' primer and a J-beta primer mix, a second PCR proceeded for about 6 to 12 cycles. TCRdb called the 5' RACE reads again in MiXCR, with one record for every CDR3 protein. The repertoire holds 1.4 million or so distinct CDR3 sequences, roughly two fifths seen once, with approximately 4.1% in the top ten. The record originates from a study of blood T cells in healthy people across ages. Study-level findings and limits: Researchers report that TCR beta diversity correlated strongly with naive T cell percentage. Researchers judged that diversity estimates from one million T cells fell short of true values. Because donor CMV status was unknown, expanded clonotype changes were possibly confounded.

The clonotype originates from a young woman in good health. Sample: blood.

CDR3 amino acids: CASSHLRLADTQYF. For the CDR3, the DNA is TGCGCCAGCAGCCATTTAAGACTAGCAGATACGCAGTATTTT. J is TRBJ2-3 and V is TRBV4-1, with D possibly being TRBD2 (6 bases). The germline V and J ends were trimmed by 3 bases and 4 bases, with 11 bases remaining between them. There are 14 residues in the CDR3. The germline CDR1 and CDR2 sequences are MGHRA and YSYEKL.